This T cell receptor (beta chain) stems from a study of control samples from healthy donors and cancer patients. Sequencing was performed with immunoSEQ multiplex PCR; in TCRdb, only in-frame clones are kept and a portion is missing. The sample has 80,000 or so clones; 94% are singletons. This CDR3 comprises 17 residues. V was clipped by 1 base and J by 0 bases, with 10 bases between them. CDR1 is LNHDA and CDR2 is SQIVND in the germline V gene (reference sequence). The clonotype comes from a woman aged 40 to 50 in good health. V and J are TRBV19 and TRBJ2-6, with unresolved D. Sequencing input: blood. Here the CDR3 reads CASSIGVVSSGANVLTF. DNA of the CDR3: TGTGCCAGTAGTATAGGCGTCGTAAGCTCTGGGGCCAACGTCCTGACTTTC. Based on the CDR3 plus reference TRBV19 and TRBJ2-6, the full variable domain is DGGITQSPKYLFRKEGQNVTLSCEQNLNHDAMYWYRQDPGQGLRLIYYSQIVNDFQKGDIAEGYSVSREKKESFPLTVTSAQKNPTAFYLCASSIGVVSSGANVLTFGAGSRLTVL.